This TCR beta chain is drawn from a study of early T cells in non-severe SARS-CoV-2 infection (dated by TCRdb to 2020 to 2023). Concerning the study at large: TCR sequencing used bulk RNA from unsorted whole blood, so alpha and beta chains could not be paired.

Set within a cohort of healthcare workers in London, UK, this nested case-control study involved weekly PCR testing of nasopharyngeal swabs along with blood sampling. Healthcare workers were recruited between 23 and 31 March 2020, during the week of the UK lockdown, and were followed weekly for up to roughly 15 weeks. Worth noting for this clonotype: No cognate antigen has been identified for it. One base away there is no much larger clone; base qualities are not given.

The investigation overall reported the following: VDJdb matching was skewed toward anti-spike CD8 responses and likely underestimated virus-specific expansions, missing private and CD4 specificities.

V loses 6 bases, J loses 7 bases, and the germline ends lie 12 bases apart. The CDR3 starts with the cysteine, ends with the phenylalanine, and has 13 residues. Only the CDR3 DNA is retained, 39 bases long and in frame from the first base. The germline V gene provides CDR1 MNHEY and CDR2 SVGAGI. The protocol used for the library was 5' RACE. Reads for this sample came from a NextSeq 500. To correct for sequencing error and PCR bias, the TCR library protocol tagged individual cDNA molecules with unique molecular identifiers. Sequencing covered both TCR alpha and beta chains, and within each sample the abundances of alpha and beta sequences were tightly co-correlated. The published analysis was carried out like this. Decombinator V4 was used to perform V gene, J gene and CDR3 annotation of TCR sequences. Expanded TCRs were defined as changing significantly between any two time points under a Poisson model with p below 0.0001. Abundances of TCRs were expressed as counts per million after normalisation to the total number of TCRs sequenced in each sample. TRAV1-2 paired with TRAJ12, TRAJ20 or TRAJ33 defined MAIT TCRs, while TRAV10 paired with TRAJ18 defined iNKT TCRs. A search of VDJdb, accessed on 1 November 2021, was run for TCRs annotated to CMV, EBV and SARS-CoV-2, with TCRs annotated for multiple antigens excluded. The raw public reads went through TCRdb reprocessing: fastp at Q25, MiXCR clone calling, in-frame beta chains kept. Every distinct CDR3 protein forms one entry, paired with its most common genes and DNA. Here the V and J calls rest on TCRdb's processing, not on the authors' analysis. The sample yields about 77,000 distinct CDR3 sequences; over 4% were counted once. The biggest ten clones account for about 7% of the sample.

The V gene is TRBV6-5 and the J gene is TRBJ1-4, with TRBD1 perhaps the D gene, on 6 matching bases. This clonotype was obtained from an adult who was a healthcare worker with PCR-confirmed SARS-CoV-2 infection or an uninfected control (not recorded which). The sequencing used whole blood, collected at baseline. The CDR3: CASSRDIGEKLFF. At the DNA level, the sequence is TGTGCCAGCAGCAGGGACATAGGTGAAAAACTGTTTTTT.